The sequence of this T cell receptor beta chain was determined in a study of T cells in localized non-small cell lung cancer. Here immunoSEQ multiplex PCR was the method, and the copy in TCRdb shows in-frame clones only, minus some. Of approximately 88,000 clones listed, approximately 90% are singletons. Study results and caveats: Peak T cell clonality was found in uninvolved adjacent lung, exceeding tumor. A median of roughly 50 of the top 100 tumor clones appeared in adjacent lung, which was paired and uninvolved. Because researchers sequenced only one region of the tumor, heterogeneity is still possible. Higher blood T cell density tracked longer overall survival.

A word on this clone: Its antigen is currently unknown.

There are 15 residues in the CDR3. The V and J ends lost 5 bases and 4 bases respectively, with 18 bases between them. Germline V gene sequence: CDR1 MNHNY, CDR2 SVGAGI (reference sequence). The chain links TRBV6-6 to TRBJ2-7; D could derive from TRBD1 or TRBD2 (5 bases each). The sequencing here drew on PBMCs, taken before any cancer treatment. The sequence was collected from a woman aged 40-69 years with stage II squamous cell lung carcinoma. CDR3 sequence reads: CASSPSHGAAYEQYF. The CDR3 nucleotides read TGTGCCAGCAGTCCCTCTCACGGGGCAGCGTACGAGCAGTACTTC.